At least ten counts were recorded for the clone carrying this TCR beta chain. Antigen specificity is unknown. The sample comes from a study of neurological immune-mediated disorders. Study-level findings and limits: Levels of TCR clonal expansion peaked in HTLV-1-associated myelopathy and reached their lowest in multiple sclerosis, under those of healthy controls. None of the CDR3 amino acid sequences in expanded clones turned up in more than one subject, which points to private repertoires in all groups.

Trimming pared 5 bases from V and 0 bases from J, leaving 15 bases between. The length of the CDR3 is 16 residues. CDR1 and CDR2 (germline): SGHTA, FQGNSA. TCRdb reprocessed the 5' RACE reads via MiXCR and lists one record per CDR3 protein. The sample consists of tens of thousands of distinct CDR3 sequences, 17% of them appearing once. The TCR sequence derives from a woman in her thirties or forties in good health. V and J are TRBV7-2 and TRBJ2-3; D not resolved. The sequencing input was PBMCs. CDR3: CASSRTLAASTDTQYF. The DNA of the CDR3 is TGTGCCAGCAGCAGGACCCTCGCAGCTAGCACAGATACGCAGTATTTT.